At least ten counts were recorded for the clone carrying this TCR beta chain. Its cognate antigen is unknown. Germline CDR1 is SEHNR and CDR2 is FQNEAQ (reference sequence). V shed 2 bases and J 5 bases; nucleotides not matched to a gene: 6. There are 15 residues in the CDR3. The sample originates from a study of T cell repertoires in cytomegalovirus infection. Across the study: In public TCR beta signatures, there were indications of both CMV infection and matching HLA type. General study points: Public TCR beta family frequency separated CMV-and-HLA carriers, including in an independent cohort. Across the ex vivo response, the dominant clonotypes were HLA-C-restricted CMV-specific TCR beta clonotypes.

Each CDR3 protein is one row after TCRdb ran MiXCR on the reads. Among almost 500,000 distinct CDR3 sequences listed, about 11% were seen once. This chain joins TRBV7-9 and TRBJ2-5; 9 nucleotides agree with TRBD1. Sequencing was performed on PBMCs. The TCR sequence derives from a human donor in good health (CMV status not recorded). Some clones in this sample may be carry-over from other donors' samples. The CDR3 spells CASSLLGQGSETQYF. The CDR3 DNA is TGTGCCAGCAGCTTATTAGGACAGGGGAGTGAGACCCAGTACTTC. The variable domain in full, completed from reference TRBV7-9 and TRBJ2-5, reads DTGVSQNPRHKITKRGQNVTFRCDPISEHNRLYWYRQTLGQGPEFLTYFQNEAQLEKSRLLSDRFSAERPKGSFSTLEIQRTEQGDSAMYLCASSLLGQGSETQYFGPGTRLLVL.